The source of this TCR beta chain is a study of shared clonotypes between healthy human individuals. The naive CD8 subset, CD45RO-negative cells positively selected for CCR7, excluded terminally differentiated effector memory CD45RA+ cells. All donors qualified as healthy HIV-negative adults and had experienced no recent acute infections or vaccinations. Details on this clone: Its antigen is not known.

The CDR3 contains 13 residues. The germline CDR1 and CDR2 sequences are MGHDK and SYGVNS. V lost 1 base and J lost 6, with 6 bases in between. Study outcomes and limitations: Larger richness was generally estimated for naive than memory subsets.

Generated by immunoSEQ multiplex PCR, the TCRdb table keeps only in-frame clones and is missing some. The sample gives 2 million to 2.5 million clones, 85% to 95% of which show up once; approximately 1.2% is in the top ten. This TCR was sampled from a man aged 18 to 29 in good health. This rearrangement joins TRBV25-1 to TRBJ1-4; D is unclear. Sequencing was performed on naive CD8+ T cells sorted from blood. CDR3 amino acids: CASSESIHEKLFF. The CDR3 DNA sequence: TGTGCCAGCAGTGAATCTATACATGAAAAACTGTTTTTT.